The next 26 T cell receptor beta chains were all read from a single sample in a study of human T cells and chemical hapten exposure. TCRdb analysed the RACE reads with MiXCR anew, one entry per CDR3 protein. The repertoire holds roughly 82,000 distinct CDR3 sequences, with over 9.5% as singletons. Time point in this sample: patch test 1, 2 weeks after DPC sensitization. The treatment was: therapeutic diphenylcyclopropenone sensitization with weekly scalp DPC. The sample consisted of whole blood, taken in connection with sensitization to the hapten diphenylcyclopropenone (DPC). The receptors here all came from a woman aged 55-70 years with alopecia areata. Some clones in this sample may be carry-over from other donors' samples.

The chain links TRBV5-1 to TRBJ2-1; D possibly corresponds to TRBD1 (6 bases). CDR3 size: 11 residues. Trimming pared 4 bases from V and 16 bases from J, leaving 15 bases between. Germline CDR1 SGHRS, CDR2 YFSETQ. DNA for the CDR3: TGCGCCAGCAGCCAAAACCGGGACACCTTCTTC. Amino acid sequence: CASSQNRDTFF.

Written as DNA, the CDR3 is TGTGCCAGCAGTCTCATAGAATTGGGACAGCCAAGGAATCAGCCCCAGCATTTT. This sequence encodes CASSLIELGQPRNQPQHF. V and J are TRBV12-3 or TRBV12-4 and TRBJ1-5; 7 nucleotides agree with TRBD1. V lost 5 bases to trimming and J lost 4 bases; unmatched junction nucleotides: 17. The CDR3 extends over 18 amino acids.

This clonotype was seen ten or more times. The DNA for the CDR3 is TGCAGCGTTGTGGCGGGACAACCCGATGAGCAGTTCTTC. It encodes CSVVAGQPDEQFF. The chain recombines TRBV29-1 with TRBJ2-1; possibly TRBD1 or TRBD2 for D (6 bases each). Germline values: CDR1 SQVTM, CDR2 ANQGSEA. Trimming cost V 4 bases and J 8 bases, with 15 bases left between them. There are 13 residues in the CDR3.

This clonotype has only a few counts. The chain recombines TRBV2 with TRBJ2-1; TRBD2 aligns across 14 bases. In germline, CDR1 is SNHLY, CDR2 FYNNEI. This CDR3 is 15 amino acids long. V shed 5 bases and J 8 bases; nucleotides not matched to a gene: 5. CDR3 sequence: CASSIGLAGGDEQFF. CDR3 bases: TGTGCCAGCAGTATCGGACTAGCGGGGGGCGATGAGCAGTTCTTC.

This clonotype was picked up a small number of times. The chain joins TRBV2 to TRBJ2-7; either TRBD1 or TRBD2 may fit D (5 bases each). The CDR3 runs 16 residues. V lost 6 bases and J 6 bases, leaving 24 bases between the germline ends. Germline V CDR1 and CDR2: SNHLY, FYNNEI. The CDR3 loop is CASSPIGAGRAPEQYF. The CDR3, as DNA: TGTGCCAGCAGCCCCATCGGGGCAGGGCGCGCCCCCGAGCAGTACTTC.

This chain uses TRBV6-5 with TRBJ2-5; the D call may be TRBD1 or TRBD2 (6 bases each). V was cut by 2 bases and J by 0 bases, with 10 bases left in between. This CDR3 spans 15 amino acids. In germline, CDR1 is MNHEY, CDR2 SVGAGI. CDR3 region: CASSYGGLDQETQYF. The CDR3, as DNA: TGTGCCAGCAGTTACGGGGGGCTAGACCAAGAGACCCAGTACTTC.

In this sample, this clonotype turned up many times. The V call is TRBV12-2, the J call TRBJ2-1; TRBD1 is the table's D call and was not checked against the DNA. TRBV12-2 is shown as a pseudogene. CDR3 size: 15 residues. CDR3 nucleotide sequence: TGTGCAAGTCGCCCCCGGGGGGGAGAATACAATGAGCAGTTCTTC. Translation: CASRPRGGEYNEQFF.

This clonotype appeared a few times. The rearrangement joins TRBV4-2 to TRBJ2-7; D may be TRBD1 (5 bases). The length of the CDR3 is 15 residues. Germline V gives CDR1 LGHNA, CDR2 YNFKEQ. The V and J ends lost 0 bases and 5 bases respectively, with 14 bases between them. This CDR3 reads CASSQEGRGGDEQYF. As DNA, the CDR3 is TGTGCCAGCAGCCAAGAGGGTAGGGGCGGCGACGAGCAGTACTTC.

V is TRBV9 and J is TRBJ2-7; no clear D gene. CDR1 and CDR2 from the germline V gene are SGDLS and YYNGEE. This CDR3 is built from 16 residues. The ends were cut back, 0 bases at V and 2 bases at J, with 15 bases in the middle. CDR3 amino acids: CASSVALASSTYEQYF. CDR3 coding DNA: TGTGCCAGCAGCGTAGCTCTGGCTAGTAGCACCTACGAGCAGTACTTC. Full variable domain (remainder filled in from reference TRBV9 and TRBJ2-7): DSGVTQTPKHLITATGQRVTLRCSPRSGDLSVYWYQQSLDQGLQFLIQYYNGEERAKGNILERFSAQQFPDLHSELNLSSLELGDSALYFCASSVALASSTYEQYFGPGTRLTVT.

This clonotype was counted between two and nine times. The chain recombines TRBV10-3 with TRBJ2-5; a weak D match, TRBD2 (5 bases). Germline values: CDR1 ENHRY, CDR2 SYGVKD. The V end was cut by 5 bases, the J end by 3 bases, with 13 bases between. This CDR3 is 14 amino acids long. The CDR3 region has the DNA TGTGCCATCAGTCCCACCACCGGGGAAGAGACCCAGTACTTC. Translation gives CAISPTTGEETQYF.

V usage is TRBV7-3 and J usage is TRBJ1-2; a weak D match, TRBD1 (6 bases). The CDR3 length is 15 residues. The germline V gene encodes CDR1 SGHTA and CDR2 FQGTGA. Trimming removed 2 bases at V and 4 bases at J, with 14 bases between. The CDR3 sequence is CASSLGSGDVYGYTF. The CDR3 bases are TGTGCCAGCAGCTTAGGGTCAGGGGACGTCTATGGCTACACCTTC.

This clonotype has a count of ten or more. The V call is TRBV2, the J call TRBJ2-7; possibly TRBD1 for D (6 bases). The V end was cut by 2 bases, the J end by 7 bases, with 15 bases between. Germline V gene sequence: CDR1 SNHLY, CDR2 FYNNEI. CDR3 length: 14 amino acids. The CDR3 nucleotides are TGTGCCAGCAGTGAAAGGACAGCATCGGGGGAGCAGTACTTC. It encodes CASSERTASGEQYF.

In its sample, this clonotype was seen a few times. The chain uses TRBV4-1 and TRBJ1-5; D unresolved. The V gene lost 1 base and the J gene lost 11 bases, with 18 bases spanning the gap. CDR1 is MGHRA, CDR2 YSYEKL, per germline. The CDR3 extends over 15 amino acids. The CDR3 DNA reads TGCGCCAGCAGCCAAGGATCCAGTCGAGCTGAGTCCCAGCATTTT. This codes for CASSQGSSRAESQHF.

This clonotype was picked up a small number of times. This chain joins TRBV29-1 and TRBJ2-3; the D gene is possibly TRBD1 (5 bases). Trimming stripped 4 bases from V and 3 bases from J, with 14 bases between. CDR3 length equals 14 residues. CDR1 SQVTM and CDR2 ANQGSEA come from the germline V gene. The CDR3 bases are TGCAGCGTTGGGCCCCTCCGACAGACAGATACGCAGTATTTT. Its protein product is CSVGPLRQTDTQYF.

The table lists this clonotype with many counts. This chain uses TRBV2 with TRBJ2-1; D perhaps matches TRBD2 (6 bases). Germline V lookup: CDR1 SNHLY, CDR2 FYNNEI. Trimming took 4 bases from V and 0 from J, leaving 13 bases between them. The CDR3 covers 16 residues. The CDR3 is CASSGAGKSSYNEQFF. CDR3 DNA: TGTGCCAGCAGTGGGGCGGGGAAAAGCTCCTACAATGAGCAGTTCTTC. The full variable domain, completed using reference TRBV2 and TRBJ2-1, is EPEVTQTPSHQVTQMGQEVILRCVPISNHLYFYWYRQILGQKVEFLVSFYNNEISEKSEIFDDQFSVERPDGSNFTLKIRSTKLEDSAMYFCASSGAGKSSYNEQFFGPGTRLTVL.

The table lists this clonotype with a few counts. The gene calls are TRBV7-2 and TRBJ2-1, with 10 positions matching TRBD2. V shed 3 bases and J 7 bases; nucleotides not matched to a gene: 12. The CDR3 consists of 17 residues. Looked up from germline, CDR1 is SGHTA and CDR2 is FQGNSA. CDR3 DNA sequence: TGTGCCAGCAGCTTTGTGATAGGTCTAGCGGGGGTGAATGAGCAGTTCTTC. Encoded protein: CASSFVIGLAGVNEQFF.

The chain recombines TRBV5-1 with TRBJ2-6, with 8 bases matching TRBD2. Trimming removed 4 bases from V and 2 bases from J; junction bases left unmatched: 8. The CDR3 is 17 residues long. Germline values: CDR1 SGHRS, CDR2 YFSETQ. CDR3 in amino acids: CASSPTGGHAGANVLTF. The DNA for the CDR3 is TGCGCCAGCAGCCCAACGGGGGGGCATGCTGGGGCCAACGTCCTGACTTTC.

Many counts were recorded for this clonotype. J is TRBJ2-3 and V is TRBV20-1; no reliable D call. Trimming shortened V by 3 bases and J by 2 bases, and 15 bases separated the two germline ends. This CDR3 is built from 15 residues. Germline CDR1 is DFQATT and CDR2 is SNEGSKA (reference sequence). The CDR3 sequence is CSASDAQSLTDTQYF. The CDR3 bases are TGCAGTGCTAGCGATGCCCAGTCCCTCACAGATACGCAGTATTTT.

This clonotype was recorded many times. V usage is TRBV3-1 and J usage is TRBJ2-1, with D perhaps matching TRBD1 (5 bases). Germline V gene data show CDR1 as LGHDT and CDR2 as YNNKEL (reference sequence). This CDR3 region has 15 residues. V lost 1 base to trimming and J lost 5 bases, with 12 bases between them. The CDR3 DNA sequence: TGTGCCAGCAGCCAAGCAGGGATAGGGCACAATGAGCAGTTCTTC. It is translated as CASSQAGIGHNEQFF.

This chain links TRBV6-1 with TRBJ2-3; TRBD1 aligns across 8 bases. CDR1 and CDR2 from the germline V gene are MNHNS and SASEGT. The CDR3 is 17 residues long. The V and J ends lost 3 bases and 2 bases, in that order; junction bases with no gene match: 10. CDR3 sequence (DNA): TGTGCCAGCAGTGACAAGACAGGGGTCACTAACACAGATACGCAGTATTTT. Translation: CASSDKTGVTNTDTQYF.

This clonotype was seen a handful of times. The rearrangement joins TRBV12-3 or TRBV12-4 to TRBJ1-5; D call uncertain. V was trimmed by 6 bases and J by 2 bases, leaving 14 bases between them. This CDR3 has 15 amino acids. The CDR3, as DNA: TGTGCCAGCAGCAAAACACGGTTAGGCAATCAGCCCCAGCATTTT. Protein product: CASSKTRLGNQPQHF.

This clonotype was recorded many times. The rearrangement joins TRBV20-1 to TRBJ1-2; D gene ambiguous. This CDR3 contains 12 residues. Between the trimmed V and J ends, which lost 7 bases and 4 bases, there was a span of 13 bases. Germline V gene sequence: CDR1 DFQATT, CDR2 SNEGSKA (reference sequence). DNA of the CDR3: TGCAGTGGTACAGAGGCGGGCTATGGCTACACCTTC. This sequence encodes CSGTEAGYGYTF.

Many counts were recorded for this clonotype. This chain uses TRBV12-3 or TRBV12-4 with TRBJ1-5; D gene ambiguous. The germline V and J ends were trimmed by 6 bases and 1 base, with 10 bases remaining between them. This CDR3 contains 14 residues. For the CDR3, the DNA is TGTGCCAGCAGGTCCGAGGGAAGCAATCAGCCCCAGCATTTT. This encodes CASRSEGSNQPQHF.

This clonotype was recorded only once. The CDR3 DNA follows: TGTGCCGCTTTGACAGGGAACACCGGGGAGCTGTTTTTT. Amino acids: CAALTGNTGELFF. V gene TRBV7-2 combines with J gene TRBJ2-2; tentative D call: TRBD1 (6 bases). Trimming stripped 11 bases from V and 1 base from J, with 11 bases between. Looked up from germline, CDR1 is SGHTA and CDR2 is FQGNSA. CDR3 length: 13 amino acids.

J is TRBJ1-2 and V is TRBV4-1, with D possibly being TRBD1 (5 bases). Germline CDR1 MGHRA, CDR2 YSYEKL. The CDR3 totals 14 residues. The V end lost 4 bases, the J end lost 2 bases, and 11 bases lay between the germline ends. The DNA for the CDR3 is TGCGCCAGCAGCCTTTCCGGGGCCAACTATGGCTACACCTTC. It yields the protein CASSLSGANYGYTF.

The CDR3 nucleotides are TGTGCCAGCAGCTTAACAATCACAGATACGCAGTATTTT. Protein product: CASSLTITDTQYF. The V gene is TRBV7-3, the J gene TRBJ2-3, with D unclear. V lost 0 bases to trimming and J lost 2 bases, with 3 bases between them. This CDR3 spans 13 amino acids. The V gene's germline CDR1 is SGHTA and CDR2 FQGTGA.